Listed below are T cell receptor beta chains from one sample, sequenced in a study of breast tumors, draining lymph nodes, adjacent tissues. TCRdb re-derived calls from the multiplex PCR reads in MiXCR, one entry per CDR3 protein. Of some 130,000 distinct CDR3 sequences in the sample, about 20% were seen once. The sequencing input was axillary lymph node tissue. These receptors were taken from a female donor with breast cancer. Some clones in this sample may be carry-over from other donors' samples. CDR3s include the opening cysteine and the closing phenylalanine or tryptophan. A D gene is named only where the DNA matches it firmly. Clone size is stated in some rows and not others, as once, few, many or a class when expanded.

J | D | V | size | CDR3 | DNA
TRBJ2-1 | TRBD2 | TRBV12-3/TRBV12-4 | many | CASSFGGGLAGGASYNEQFF | TGTGCCAGCAGTTTTGGGGGGGGACTAGCGGGAGGAGCCTCCTACAATGAGCAGTTCTTC
TRBJ2-5 | TRBD2 | TRBV5-4 | NA | CAGSLGGRERGETQYF | TGTGCCGGCAGCTTAGGAGGACGGGAGCGGGGAGAGACCCAGTACTTC
TRBJ1-1 | TRBD1 | TRBV20-1 | NA | CTTWGQGGTEAFF | TGCACCACTTGGGGACAGGGAGGCACTGAAGCTTTCTTT
TRBJ2-1 | TRBD2 | TRBV3-1 | few | CASRDNAGGRTNEQFF | TGTGCCAGCAGAGACAACGCGGGAGGGCGAACGAATGAGCAGTTCTTC
TRBJ2-5 | NA | TRBV5-6 | many | CASSLGRPLETQYF | TGTGCCAGCAGCTTGGGAAGACCGTTGGAGACCCAGTACTTC
TRBJ1-6 | NA | TRBV27 | many | CASSLSPGLRSPLHF | TGTGCCAGCAGTTTATCCCCAGGGCTACGATCACCCCTCCACTTT
TRBJ2-3 | NA | TRBV5-1 | many | CASSSSQGDTQYF | TGCGCCAGCAGCAGTTCGCAAGGGGATACGCAGTATTTT
TRBJ2-4 | NA | TRBV29-1 | few | CSVAGLRGIQYF | TGCAGCGTTGCCGGGTTGAGGGGCATTCAGTACTTC
TRBJ2-1 | NA | TRBV7-9 | many | CASTVMLIGSYNEQFF | TGTGCCAGCACCGTTATGCTGATCGGCTCCTACAATGAGCAGTTCTTC
TRBJ2-3 | TRBD2 | TRBV7-9 | many | CASSSGTSGTDTQYF | TGTGCCAGCAGCTCCGGGACTAGCGGCACAGATACGCAGTATTTT
TRBJ2-7 | TRBD2 | TRBV11-2 | many | CASSLNLAGGYEQYF | TGTGCCAGCAGCTTAAACCTAGCGGGAGGCTACGAGCAGTACTTC
TRBJ2-2 | TRBD1 | TRBV6-1 | few | CASRFGQGTGELFF | TGTGCCAGTCGATTCGGACAGGGGACCGGGGAGCTGTTTTTT
TRBJ2-2 | NA | TRBV9 | many | CASSSIADNTGELFF | TGTGCCAGCAGTTCGATAGCGGATAACACCGGGGAGCTGTTTTTT
TRBJ2-5 | TRBD1 | TRBV12-3/TRBV12-4 | many | CASSDRGQLLEETQYF | TGTGCCAGCAGTGACAGGGGGCAGCTTCTCGAAGAGACCCAGTACTTC
TRBJ2-2 | NA | TRBV2 | many | CASNEWPSGELFF | TGTGCCAGCAACGAATGGCCGTCCGGGGAGCTGTTTTTT
TRBJ2-3 | TRBD1 | TRBV6-5 | many | CASSRDRGENTQYF | TGTGCCAGCAGCCGGGACAGGGGGGAAAATACGCAGTATTTT
TRBJ1-2 | NA | TRBV2 | many | CASSEDIPYGYTF | TGTGCCAGCAGTGAAGACATCCCCTATGGCTACACCTTC
TRBJ2-2 | NA | TRBV20-1 | NA | CSARRGSFESTGELFF | TGCAGTGCTAGGAGGGGGTCTTTCGAATCCACCGGGGAGCTGTTTTTT
TRBJ1-5 | NA | TRBV4-1 | many | CASSHSDSNQPQHF | TGCGCCAGCAGCCACAGCGATAGCAATCAGCCCCAGCATTTT
TRBJ2-7 | NA | TRBV5-1 | many | CASSQGSYEQYF | TGCGCCAGCAGCCAGGGATCCTACGAGCAGTACTTC
TRBJ2-1 | TRBD1 | TRBV15 | many | CATSRVRDRANNEQFF | TGTGCCACCAGCAGAGTACGGGACAGGGCCAACAATGAGCAGTTCTTC
TRBJ2-7 | NA | TRBV9 | many | CASSVVGGSGEQYF | TGTGCCAGCAGCGTCGTCGGGGGCTCCGGCGAGCAGTACTTC
TRBJ2-2 | TRBD2 | TRBV7-9 | many | CASRSGGDTGELFF | TGTGCCAGCAGGAGTGGGGGGGACACCGGGGAGCTGTTTTTT
TRBJ2-3 | TRBD2 | TRBV7-2 | many | CASSLVLAGGTSTDTQYF | TGTGCCAGCAGCTTAGTGCTAGCGGGAGGTACTAGCACAGATACGCAGTATTTT
TRBJ2-7 | TRBD2 | TRBV4-1 | many | CASSQPSGGGSYEQYF | TGCGCCAGCAGCCAACCCAGCGGGGGGGGGTCCTACGAGCAGTACTTC
TRBJ2-7 | TRBD1 | TRBV7-2 | many | CASSKYRDRGSEQYF | TGTGCCAGCAGCAAGTACCGGGACAGGGGGTCCGAGCAGTACTTC
TRBJ1-5 | TRBD1 | TRBV20-1 | few | CSARPGGNQPQHF | TGCAGTGCTAGGCCAGGGGGGAATCAGCCCCAGCATTTT
TRBJ1-2 | TRBD1 | TRBV29-1 | many | CSVEWQGVGYTF | TGCAGCGTTGAATGGCAGGGGGTTGGCTACACCTTC
TRBJ2-3 | TRBD1 | TRBV19 | many | CASSKQGVATDTQYF | TGTGCCAGTAGTAAACAGGGGGTTGCCACAGATACGCAGTATTTT
TRBJ1-4 | NA | TRBV6-1 | once | CASSAPWATNEKLFF | TGTGCCAGCAGTGCCCCCTGGGCAACTAATGAAAAACTGTTTTTT
TRBJ2-1 | TRBD1 | TRBV24-1 | many | CATSGQGYNEQFF | TGTGCCACCAGTGGACAGGGCTACAATGAGCAGTTCTTC
TRBJ2-3 | TRBD2 | TRBV20-1 | many | CSARDSERGGFLRADTQYF | TGCAGTGCTAGAGATTCTGAGCGGGGGGGGTTTTTGCGGGCAGATACGCAGTATTTT
TRBJ1-4 | TRBD1 | TRBV20-1 | many | CSARPPRGTGGVGKLFF | TGCAGTGCTAGACCCCCCCGCGGGACAGGGGGCGTGGGAAAACTGTTTTTT
TRBJ2-3 | NA | TRBV27 | many | CASSPRLGAQYF | TGTGCCAGCAGTCCCCGCCTGGGTGCGCAGTATTTT
TRBJ2-1 | TRBD2 | TRBV7-9 | many | CASSSLANNNEQFF | TGTGCCAGCAGCTCACTAGCGAACAACAATGAGCAGTTCTTC
TRBJ2-7 | TRBD2 | TRBV30 | many | CAWRPSGFSYEQYF | TGTGCCTGGCGTCCTAGCGGGTTCTCCTACGAGCAGTACTTC
TRBJ1-5 | NA | TRBV19 | many | CASSIRDSNQPQHF | TGTGCCAGTAGTATTAGGGATAGCAATCAGCCCCAGCATTTT
TRBJ1-2 | TRBD1 | TRBV3-1 | few | CASSQSVGGAGYTF | TGTGCCAGCAGCCAAAGTGTAGGGGGCGCTGGCTACACCTTC
TRBJ1-2 | NA | TRBV7-9 | many | CASSLGRTNYGYTF | TGTGCCAGCAGCCTGGGCAGGACTAACTATGGCTACACCTTC
TRBJ2-5 | TRBD1 | TRBV5-6 | many | CASSRGQGILSETQYF | TGTGCCAGCAGCAGGGGACAGGGAATTCTCTCAGAGACCCAGTACTTC
TRBJ1-3 | TRBD1 | TRBV20-1 | many | CSATTGPGNTIYF | TGCAGTGCTACGACAGGGCCCGGAAACACCATATATTTT
TRBJ1-6 | NA | TRBV3-1 | many | CASSPRLVGSPLHF | TGTGCCAGCAGTCCCCGACTTGTGGGTTCACCCCTCCACTTT
TRBJ2-1 | NA | TRBV10-1 | NA | CASRTGNEQLF | TGCGCCAGCAGAACAGGGAATGAGCAGCTCTTC
TRBJ2-5 | TRBD2 | TRBV7-9 | few | CASSSPTSGQETQYF | TGTGCCAGCAGCTCTCCGACTAGCGGACAAGAGACCCAGTACTTC
TRBJ2-1 | TRBD2 | TRBV10-3 | many | CAISESPLAGGNEQFF | TGTGCCATCAGTGAGTCTCCCTTAGCGGGGGGAAATGAGCAGTTCTTC
TRBJ2-7 | NA | TRBV27 | many | CASSNTGPEQYF | TGTGCCAGCAGCAACACAGGGCCCGAGCAGTACTTC
TRBJ2-7 | NA | TRBV10-3 | many | CAAGKAIGEQYF | TGTGCCGCAGGAAAGGCGATAGGGGAGCAGTACTTC
TRBJ2-7 | TRBD1 | TRBV28 | NA | CASSPPGQIYEQYF | TGTGCCAGCAGTCCCCCGGGACAGATCTACGAGCAGTACTTC
TRBJ2-7 | NA | TRBV18 | NA | CASSPDISAREQCF | TGTGCCAGCTCACCCGACATATCGGCCCGAGAGCAGTGCTTC
TRBJ2-1 | TRBD2 | TRBV20-1 | NA | CSAKQPGLGHEQFF | TGCAGTGCAAAACAACCGGGACTAGGGCATGAGCAGTTCTTC
TRBJ2-7 | NA | TRBV5-1 | many | CASSHGGPSYEQYF | TGCGCCAGCAGCCACGGAGGGCCCTCCTACGAGCAGTACTTC
TRBJ2-7 | NA | TRBV3-1 | many | CASSQRNRREQYF | TGTGCCAGCAGCCAGCGCAATCGGAGGGAGCAGTACTTC
TRBJ2-1 | TRBD2 | TRBV3-1 | NA | CASSQVGGTSGRVNEQFF | TGTGCCAGCAGCCAAGTTGGCGGGACTAGCGGGAGGGTCAATGAGCAGTTCTTC